Detailed here is one T cell receptor (beta chain). What it recognizes is unknown. These data come from a study of synovial regulatory T cells in juvenile arthritis. Broader study findings: Blood Treg cells that were inflammation-associated showed lower TCR diversity than other blood Treg cells. Largely private between patients, iaTreg TCR repertoires showed partial overlap with synovial Teff and blood CPL repertoires. Synovial Tregs shared more CDR3 sequences with iaTregs than other blood Tregs.

This CDR3 comprises 16 residues. The DNA sequence is not available. Germline CDR1 and CDR2: MGHRA and YSYEKL. Measured with immunoSEQ multiplex PCR; TCRdb has only the in-frame clones, and not every one. The sample totals roughly 9,200 clones. The genes are TRBV4-1 and TRBJ1-5; lacking DNA, the TRBD1 call made by TCRdb goes unchecked. Sequencing was carried out using Treg cells from blood. Indicated subset: remaining (HLA-DR-negative) circulating blood Treg cells. The sequence was collected from a donor under 30 with juvenile idiopathic arthritis. The CDR3: CASSQDSRGRNQPQHF.